This T cell receptor beta chain was retrieved from a study of blood T cell repertoires in COVID-19. The CDR3 runs 16 residues. V shed 2 bases and J shed 0 bases, with 10 bases lying between them. CDR1 and CDR2 (germline): SGHTA, FQGNSA. Method: immunoSEQ multiplex PCR; TCRdb's copy keeps in-frame clones and lacks some. The table shows approximately 170,000 clones, with about four fifths occurring only once. This TCR was sampled from a man aged 65 to 79 who had recovered from COVID-19. The chain employs TRBV7-2 and TRBJ2-2; D remains unclear. Specimen: peripheral blood. The CDR3 is CASSLYAQANTGELFF. The CDR3, as DNA: TGTGCCAGCAGCTTATACGCGCAAGCGAACACCGGGGAGCTGTTTTTT.